The subject of this entry is one T cell receptor (beta chain). This clonotype has at least ten counts. The target of this receptor is not known. Per-base qualities were not stored, and no clone one base away is much larger. Looking up the germline V gene yields CDR1 LGHNA and CDR2 YSLEER. V has 0 bases trimmed and J has 5 bases trimmed; junction bases matching no gene number 4. The CDR3 numbers 16 residues from cysteine through phenylalanine. Only CDR3 DNA remains: 48 bases, in frame from the first base. Interpreted using the paper, the treatment or condition label stands for: allogeneic hematopoietic cell transplantation with graft depleted of TCRalphabeta T cells and CD19 B cells. Transplant recipients were children who received TCRalphabeta/CD19-depleted allogeneic hematopoietic cell grafts. The source of the sample is a study of T-cell reconstitution after alpha-beta-depleted transplantation in children (dated by TCRdb to about 2016). Describing the broader study: T-cell immune reconstitution after TCRalphabeta/CD19-depleted allogeneic hematopoietic cell transplantation in children was quantitatively tracked in the study by means of TCR repertoire profiling.

The full study reports these points: In some patients, high TCRbeta diversity at day 60 was attributed to recipient T cells and intrathymic progenitors that had survived conditioning. Hyperexpanded clone frequencies declined over subsequent months; after one year, T-cell counts and TCRbeta diversity were mostly attributed to newly produced T cells. Apparently early alphabetaT-cell count recovery about two months after transplant reportedly relied on only several hundred rapidly expanded clones derived from non-depleted graft cells.

Library prep was done by PCR. The instrument given in TCRdb is Illumina HiSeq 2500. Molecular barcoding was employed in the preparation of TCR libraries, with unique molecular identifiers being used to normalize TCRbeta repertoire quantification. TCRdb itself trimmed the public reads at Q25 with fastp, ran MiXCR and retained productive beta chains. Every entry covers one CDR3 protein and lists the most common genes and DNA from its rows. This sample is represented by 500,000 to 650,000 distinct CDR3 sequences; 11% of them were singletons. 14% of the sample is in the top ten clones. This chain is built from TRBV4-3 and TRBJ2-5; a stretch of 12 junction bases matches TRBD2. The receptor was isolated from a female patient under 10 years old who had a stem cell transplant for aplastic anemia, so the T cells may come from the graft donor. The sample here was PBMCs, mostly from graft donor cells, taken 180 days after TCRalphabeta/CD19-depleted stem cell transplant. The CDR3 in this case is CASSQELAGGRETQYF. The nucleotide sequence reads as follows: TGCGCCAGCAGCCAAGAGCTAGCGGGAGGGCGCGAGACCCAGTACTTC.